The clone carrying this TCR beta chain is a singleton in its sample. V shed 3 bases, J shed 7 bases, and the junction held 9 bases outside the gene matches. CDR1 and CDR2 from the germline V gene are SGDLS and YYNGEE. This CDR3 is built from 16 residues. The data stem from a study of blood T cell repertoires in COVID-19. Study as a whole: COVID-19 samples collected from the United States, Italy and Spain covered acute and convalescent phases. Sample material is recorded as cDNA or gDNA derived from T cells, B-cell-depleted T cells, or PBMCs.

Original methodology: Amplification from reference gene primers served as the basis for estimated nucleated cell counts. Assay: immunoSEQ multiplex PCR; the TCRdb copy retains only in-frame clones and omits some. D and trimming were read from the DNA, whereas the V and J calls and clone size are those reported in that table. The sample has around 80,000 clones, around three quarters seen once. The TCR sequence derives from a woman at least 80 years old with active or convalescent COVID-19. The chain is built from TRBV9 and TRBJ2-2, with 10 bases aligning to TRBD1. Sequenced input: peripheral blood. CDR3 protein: CASSARQGAQGGELFF. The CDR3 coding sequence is TGTGCCAGCAGCGCCCGACAGGGGGCGCAGGGCGGGGAGCTGTTTTTT.